These 16 T cell receptor beta chains originate from one sample sequenced in a study of cytomegalovirus exposure and HLA in healthy donors. The study ran its PCR with 60 Vbeta and 13 Jbeta primers. Only in-frame clones appear in the TCRdb table, and some are missing; sequencing was by immunoSEQ multiplex PCR. The sample holds 150,000 to 200,000 clones; 80% are singletons and the top ten take about 9.7%. Material for sequencing was PBMCs. Receptor source: a man aged 18 to 29 in good health and CMV-seropositive.

In DNA form, the CDR3 reads TGTGCCAGCAGTGCGGAGGGCCTGAGGGCCCAGCATTTT. Residues: CASSAEGLRAQHF. The chain employs TRBV2 and TRBJ1-5; no firm D call. Trimming left V 4 bases short and J 11 bases short, with 15 bases between. CDR1 SNHLY and CDR2 FYNNEI come from the germline V gene. The CDR3 runs to 13 residues.

The V gene is TRBV2, the J gene TRBJ2-5; the D is unclear. This CDR3 is 13 amino acids long. The germline gives CDR1 SNHLY, CDR2 FYNNEI. Trimming removed 1 base from V and 2 bases from J, with 5 bases in between. The CDR3 spells CASSEGQQETQYF. In nucleotides, the CDR3 is TGTGCCAGCAGTGAAGGTCAGCAAGAGACCCAGTACTTC.

V gene TRBV6-1 combines with J gene TRBJ2-4, with TRBD2 as a possible D gene (5 bases). The ends were cut back, 4 bases at V and 3 bases at J, with 7 bases in the middle. This CDR3 contains 13 residues. Germline V lookup: CDR1 MNHNS, CDR2 SASEGT. The CDR3 DNA follows: TGTGCCAGCAGTGTCGGGGTCAAAAACATTCAGTACTTC. It yields the protein CASSVGVKNIQYF.

The V gene is TRBV11-2, the J gene TRBJ2-7, with 7 nucleotides matching TRBD2. Germline CDR1 and CDR2: SGHAT and FQNNGV. Unmatched junction bases numbered 18, after V lost 1 base and J lost 9 bases. This CDR3 is built from 17 residues. The CDR3 is CASSLGATSGGVVAQYF. CDR3 nucleotide sequence: TGTGCCAGCAGCTTAGGCGCGACTAGTGGGGGGGTCGTCGCGCAGTACTTC.

The chain employs TRBV7-8 and TRBJ1-3; D is unresolved. The V and J ends lost 1 base and 0 bases respectively, with 13 bases between them. The CDR3 totals 17 residues. Germline V gives CDR1 SGHVS, CDR2 FQNEAQ. The CDR3: CASSLGVQAFSGNTIYF. CDR3 in DNA: TGTGCCAGCAGCTTAGGCGTTCAGGCTTTCTCTGGAAACACCATATATTTT.

The count of this clone is one. The V gene is TRBV28, the J gene TRBJ2-5; no clear D gene. The CDR3 has 13 residues. CDR1 and CDR2 from the germline V gene are MDHEN and SYDVKM. V lost 6 bases, J lost 0 bases, and 8 bases lay in between. CDR3: CASSRDNQETQYF. The CDR3 region has the DNA TGTGCCAGCAGCAGAGACAACCAAGAGACCCAGTACTTC. The complete variable domain, with remaining parts taken from reference TRBV28 and TRBJ2-5, reads DVKVTQSSRYLVKRTGEKVFLECVQDMDHENMFWYRQDPGLGLRLIYFSYDVKMKEKGDIPEGYSVSREKKERFSLILESASTNQTSMYLCASSRDNQETQYFGPGTRLLVL.

This clone was found a few times. In DNA, the CDR3 is TGTGCCTGGGGTGGGGGTGACGGGAGAAAGGTTGCAGATACGCAGTATTTT. Amino acids: CAWGGGDGRKVADTQYF. The J gene is TRBJ2-3, the V gene TRBV30, with a tentative D call TRBD2 (6 bases). CDR3 length equals 17 residues. Per the germline V gene, CDR1 is GTSNPN and CDR2 is SVGIG (reference sequence). Trimming removed 5 bases at V and 4 bases at J, with 25 bases between.

The rearrangement links TRBV6-4 to TRBJ2-3; unclear D gene. Trimming took off 4 bases at V and 4 bases at J, with 9 bases between the two ends. In germline, CDR1 is MRHNA, CDR2 SNTAGT. The CDR3 consists of 13 residues. Written as DNA, the CDR3 is TGTGCCAGCAGTGCGGCTAGTTCAGATACGCAGTATTTT. Encoded protein: CASSAASSDTQYF.

The rearrangement uses TRBV11-2 and TRBJ2-1; 11 bases align to TRBD2. Germline V gene lookup returns CDR1 SGHAT and CDR2 FQNNGV. V lost 4 bases and J lost 5; bases outside the gene matches: 13. The length of the CDR3 is 18 residues. CDR3 in DNA: TGTGCCAGCAGCTCCACAAGATCTAGCGGGAGGTTCGACAATGAGCAGTTCTTC. This encodes CASSSTRSSGRFDNEQFF.

In DNA, the CDR3 is TGCGCCAGCCGGGGACAGGGGATCCAAGAGACCCAGTACTTC. Translated, it gives CASRGQGIQETQYF. The rearrangement links TRBV10-2 to TRBJ2-5, with 10 bases lining up with TRBD1. Trimming removed 8 bases from V and 1 base from J; junction bases left unmatched: 4. The CDR3 spans 14 residues. Germline lookup yields CDR1 WSHSY and CDR2 SAAADI.

This clone has a single count. The gene calls are TRBV29-1 and TRBJ2-5; D gene unclear. This CDR3 comprises 13 residues. The V end lost 0 bases, the J end lost 0 bases, and 5 bases lay between the germline ends. The V gene's germline CDR1 is SQVTM and CDR2 ANQGSEA. The CDR3 bases are TGCAGCGTTGAAGATGCGTACCAAGAGACCCAGTACTTC. It encodes CSVEDAYQETQYF. Variable domain in full (rest from reference TRBV29-1 and TRBJ2-5): SAVISQKPSRDICQRGTSLTIQCQVDSQVTMMFWYRQQPGQSLTLIATANQGSEATYESGFVIDKFPISRPNLTFSTLTVSNMSPEDSSIYLCSVEDAYQETQYFGPGTRLLVL.

The chain recombines TRBV19 with TRBJ2-1, with unresolved D. The germline V and J ends were trimmed by 6 bases and 3 bases, with 3 bases remaining between them. Germline V gene lookup returns CDR1 LNHDA and CDR2 SQIVND (reference sequence). This CDR3 is 11 amino acids long. CDR3 residues: CASSLYNEQFF. The CDR3 DNA sequence: TGTGCCAGTAGCCTCTACAATGAGCAGTTCTTC.

The rearrangement uses TRBV28 and TRBJ1-1; tentative D call: TRBD1 (5 bases). CDR3 size: 16 residues. Germline V gives CDR1 MDHEN, CDR2 SYDVKM. V lost 0 bases, J lost 10 bases, and 21 bases lay in between. For the CDR3, the DNA is TGTGCCAGCAGTTTATGGGGGCCATCAAAAGCCGGTGCAGCTTTCTTT. Its protein is CASSLWGPSKAGAAFF.

Of note for this clone: At one end the junction does not follow the germline gene, possibly because of a read error. The chain has TRBV29-1 and TRBJ1-3, with TRBD1 matching 7 bases. The CDR3 extends over 14 amino acids. Germline V gene data show CDR1 as SQVTM and CDR2 as ANQGSEA. Here the CDR3 reads CSVQELGQGNTIYF. The CDR3 coding sequence is TGCAGCGTTCAAGAATTGGGACAGGGAAACACCATATATTTT.

The sample holds one count of this clone. This rearrangement joins TRBV27 to TRBJ2-2; a possible D gene is TRBD1 (5 bases). The CDR3 length is 13 residues. V was shortened by 3 bases and J by 5 bases, with 7 bases between the two germline ends. Germline V gives CDR1 MNHEY, CDR2 SMNVEV (reference sequence). The CDR3 protein is CASSFQGTGELFF. The CDR3, as DNA: TGTGCCAGCAGTTTTCAGGGAACCGGGGAGCTGTTTTTT.

The rearrangement uses TRBV29-1 and TRBJ1-4, with 9 bases matching TRBD1. CDR1 and CDR2 from the germline V gene are SQVTM and ANQGSEA. V was pared by 5 bases and J by 6 bases, with 13 bases of the junction left unmatched. CDR3 length: 16 amino acids. This chain's CDR3 is CSVTGTGPLGDEKLFF. DNA of the CDR3: TGCAGCGTTACCGGGACAGGGCCTTTAGGGGATGAAAAACTGTTTTTT. Drawing the rest from reference TRBV29-1 and TRBJ1-4, the complete variable domain is SAVISQKPSRDICQRGTSLTIQCQVDSQVTMMFWYRQQPGQSLTLIATANQGSEATYESGFVIDKFPISRPNLTFSTLTVSNMSPEDSSIYLCSVTGTGPLGDEKLFFGSGTQLSVL.